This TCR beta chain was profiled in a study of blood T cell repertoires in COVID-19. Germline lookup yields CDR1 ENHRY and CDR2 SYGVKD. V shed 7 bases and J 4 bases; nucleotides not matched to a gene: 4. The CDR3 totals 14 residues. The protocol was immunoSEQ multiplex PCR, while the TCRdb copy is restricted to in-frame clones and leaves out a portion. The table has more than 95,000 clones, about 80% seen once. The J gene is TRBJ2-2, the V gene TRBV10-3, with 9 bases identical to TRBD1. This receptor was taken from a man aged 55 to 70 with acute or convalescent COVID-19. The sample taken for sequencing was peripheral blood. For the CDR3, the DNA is TGTGCCATCACTAAGGGACAGGGCACCGGGGAGCTGTTTTTT. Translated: CAITKGQGTGELFF.